The present entry profiles one T cell receptor beta chain with its context. Antigen unknown. These data originate in a study of shared clonotypes between healthy human individuals. General study points: Large depth notwithstanding, sorted-subset sequencing proved incomplete by rarefaction.

Using immunoSEQ multiplex PCR, the repertoire was profiled, and TCRdb retains in-frame clones only, with some absent. The sample has around 180,000 clones; approximately 95% are singletons. This CDR3 comprises 14 residues. Germline loops: CDR1 MNHEY, CDR2 SMNVEV (reference sequence). V trimming: 5 bases; J trimming: 8 bases; junction bases outside the gene matches: 5. The chain couples TRBV27 to TRBJ1-6, with 8 bases aligning to TRBD1. Sequencing used naive CD4+ T cells sorted from blood. The subset is: CD45RA+ positively selected. The source of this sequence is a woman aged 30 to 39 in good health. CDR3 in amino acids: CASSPRQGHSPLHF. CDR3 DNA sequence: TGTGCCAGCAGTCCACGACAGGGGCATTCACCCCTCCACTTT.